The TCR beta chain under discussion was sequenced for a study of sequential checkpoint blockade in melanoma. Study information: First-line arms were nivolumab then ipilimumab, or the reverse, randomized 1:1. Maintenance nivolumab came after either treatment sequence.

The protocol was immunoSEQ multiplex PCR, while the TCRdb copy is restricted to in-frame clones and leaves out a portion. The sample includes roughly 12,000 clones, roughly 65% of them seen just once. Treatment given: randomized to nivolumab then ipilimumab (arm A) or the reverse (arm B). Live CD3+CD8+ CD19− CD56− cells were sorted from PBMCs. The CDR3 is 17 amino acids. The V gene's germline CDR1 is MGHDK and CDR2 SYGVNS. The V gene lost 1 base and the J gene lost 4 bases, with 19 bases spanning the gap. The chain employs TRBV25-1 and TRBJ1-2, with D perhaps matching TRBD1 (6 bases). This clonotype was sampled from a human donor with melanoma. The sequences come from CD8+ T cells sorted from blood (inferred from file names), collected from a patient given nivolumab and ipilimumab in sequence. The CDR3 spells CASSESDAGDLIYGYTF. CDR3 nucleotide sequence: TGTGCCAGCAGTGAATCGGATGCAGGGGATCTGATCTATGGCTACACCTTC.